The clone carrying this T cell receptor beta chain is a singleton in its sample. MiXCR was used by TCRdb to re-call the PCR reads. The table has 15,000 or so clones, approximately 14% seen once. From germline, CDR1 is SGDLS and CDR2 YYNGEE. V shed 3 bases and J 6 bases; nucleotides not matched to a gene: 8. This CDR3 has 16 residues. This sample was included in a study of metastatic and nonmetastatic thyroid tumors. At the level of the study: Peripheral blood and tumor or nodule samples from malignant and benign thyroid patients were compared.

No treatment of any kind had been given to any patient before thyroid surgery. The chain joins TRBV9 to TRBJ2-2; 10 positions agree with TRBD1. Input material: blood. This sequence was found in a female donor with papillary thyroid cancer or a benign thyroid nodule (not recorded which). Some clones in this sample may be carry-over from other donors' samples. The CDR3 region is CASSAAGTGDAGELFF. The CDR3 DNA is TGTGCCAGCAGCGCTGCCGGGACAGGGGATGCCGGGGAGCTGTTTTTT.